A single sample gave rise to the 4 T cell receptor beta chains below, sequenced in a study of blood T cell repertoires in COVID-19. Assay used: immunoSEQ multiplex PCR; TCRdb lists only in-frame clones, some missing. The data show 190,000 or so clones, about 81% seen once. Sequencing was performed on peripheral blood. These receptor sequences come from a woman aged 80 or over with COVID-19, enrolled during active disease.

V gene TRBV4-3 combines with J gene TRBJ1-1, with a weak D call TRBD1 (5 bases). V lost 4 bases and J 2 bases, leaving 14 bases between the germline ends. From germline, CDR1 is LGHNA and CDR2 YSLEER. CDR3 length: 15 amino acids. The chain's CDR3 is CASSLVQGGNTEAFF. Written as DNA, the CDR3 is TGCGCCAGCAGCCTAGTTCAGGGAGGTAACACTGAAGCTTTCTTT.

The chain recombines TRBV12-3 or TRBV12-4 with TRBJ2-7; D remains ambiguous. Trimming removed 6 bases from V and 4 bases from J, with 13 bases in between. This CDR3 spans 13 amino acids. CDR3 residues: CASSPETFYEQYF. The CDR3 DNA reads TGTGCCAGCAGCCCCGAGACTTTTTACGAGCAGTACTTC.

This chain links TRBV28 with TRBJ2-4, with 7 bases matching TRBD2. Per the germline V gene, CDR1 is MDHEN and CDR2 is SYDVKM. CDR3 length equals 18 residues. V lost 2 bases, J lost 0 bases, and 10 bases stayed unmatched. The CDR3 coding sequence is TGTGCCAGCAGTTTAATTGGGGGGGTGGGAATAGCCAAAAACATTCAGTACTTC. As protein: CASSLIGGVGIAKNIQYF.

J is TRBJ1-2 and V is TRBV3-1 (or the pseudogene TRBV3-2); 8 bases are a match to TRBD1. V trimming: 0 bases; J trimming: 0 bases; junction bases outside the gene matches: 3. Germline values: CDR1 LGHDT, CDR2 YNNKEL (reference sequence). CDR3 length: 16 amino acids. The CDR3 region is CASSQDLTGANYGYTF. CDR3 bases: TGTGCCAGCAGCCAAGATCTGACAGGGGCTAACTATGGCTACACCTTC.